This section outlines one TCR beta chain sequence together with its context. Its specificity is not known. The data belong to a study of T cell responses to AZD1222 COVID-19 vaccine. Whole-study results and caveats: Clonal diversity may have been underestimated, and the donors were mostly white British, with more females than males. Repertoire sampling was restricted to post-peak T cell response timepoints.

The CDR3 has 13 residues. V shed 1 base and J 6 bases; nucleotides not matched to a gene: 2. CDR1 SGDLS and CDR2 YYNGEE come from the germline V gene. Using immunoSEQ multiplex PCR, the repertoire was profiled, and TCRdb retains in-frame clones only, with some absent. Of approximately 200,000 clones in the sample, 87% are singletons; the top ten hold 2.5% to 3%. This sequence originates from an adult in good health. The sample here was peripheral blood, taken on day 0 of MenACWY control vaccination. The rearrangement joins TRBV9 to TRBJ1-2, with 8 bases aligning to TRBD1. The CDR3 is CASSVPGGDGYTF. The CDR3 DNA sequence: TGTGCCAGCAGCGTACCAGGGGGCGATGGCTACACCTTC.